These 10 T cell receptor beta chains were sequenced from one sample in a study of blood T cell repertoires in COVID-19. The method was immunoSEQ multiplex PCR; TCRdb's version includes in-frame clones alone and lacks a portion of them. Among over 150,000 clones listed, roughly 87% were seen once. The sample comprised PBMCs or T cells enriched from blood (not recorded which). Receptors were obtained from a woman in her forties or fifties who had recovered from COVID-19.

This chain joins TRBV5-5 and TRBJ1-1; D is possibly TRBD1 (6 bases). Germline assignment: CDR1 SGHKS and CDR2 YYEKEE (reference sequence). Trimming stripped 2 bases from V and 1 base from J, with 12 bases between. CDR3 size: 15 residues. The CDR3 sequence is CASSLVPGENTEAFF. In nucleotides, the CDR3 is TGTGCCAGCAGCTTAGTCCCAGGGGAGAACACTGAAGCTTTCTTT.

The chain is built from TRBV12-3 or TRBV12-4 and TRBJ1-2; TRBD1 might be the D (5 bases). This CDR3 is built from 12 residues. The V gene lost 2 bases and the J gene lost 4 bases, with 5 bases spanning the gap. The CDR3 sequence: CASSLQGYGYTF. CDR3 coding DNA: TGTGCCAGCAGTTTACAGGGCTATGGCTACACCTTC.

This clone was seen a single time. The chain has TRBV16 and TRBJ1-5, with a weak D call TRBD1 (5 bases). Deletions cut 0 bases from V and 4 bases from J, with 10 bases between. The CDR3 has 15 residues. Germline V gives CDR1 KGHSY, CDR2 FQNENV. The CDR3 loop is CASSQSRGRNQPQHF. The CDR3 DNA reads TGTGCCAGCAGCCAATCTAGGGGCAGGAATCAGCCCCAGCATTTT.

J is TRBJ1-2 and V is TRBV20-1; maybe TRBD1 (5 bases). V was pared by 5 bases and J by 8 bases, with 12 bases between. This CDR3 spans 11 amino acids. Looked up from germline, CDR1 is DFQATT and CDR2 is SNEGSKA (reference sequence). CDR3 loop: CSARTRRGYTF. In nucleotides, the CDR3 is TGCAGTGCTCGGACAAGGCGGGGCTACACCTTC.

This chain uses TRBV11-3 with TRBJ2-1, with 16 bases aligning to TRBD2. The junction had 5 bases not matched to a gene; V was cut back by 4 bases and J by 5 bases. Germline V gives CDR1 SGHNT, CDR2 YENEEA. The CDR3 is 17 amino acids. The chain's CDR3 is CASSSLGTSGRDNEQFF. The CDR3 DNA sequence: TGTGCCAGCAGCTCCTTGGGGACTAGCGGGAGGGACAATGAGCAGTTCTTC.

CDR3 nucleotides: TGTGCCAGTAGTCATCAGAACACTGAAGCTTTCTTT. This encodes CASSHQNTEAFF. The V and J genes are TRBV19 and TRBJ1-1, with no clear D. This CDR3 has 12 residues. From germline, CDR1 is LNHDA and CDR2 SQIVND (reference sequence). Trimming left V 5 bases short and J 1 base short, with 5 bases between.

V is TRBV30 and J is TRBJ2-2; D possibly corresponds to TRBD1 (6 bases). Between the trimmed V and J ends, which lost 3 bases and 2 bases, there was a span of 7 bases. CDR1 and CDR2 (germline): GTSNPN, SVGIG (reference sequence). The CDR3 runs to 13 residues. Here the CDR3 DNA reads TGTGCCTGGAGGGACAGCAACACCGGGGAGCTGTTTTTT. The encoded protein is CAWRDSNTGELFF.

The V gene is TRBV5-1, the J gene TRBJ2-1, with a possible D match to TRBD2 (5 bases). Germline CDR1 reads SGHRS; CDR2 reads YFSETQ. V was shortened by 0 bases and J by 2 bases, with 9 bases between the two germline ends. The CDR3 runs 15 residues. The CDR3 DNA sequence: TGCGCCAGCAGCTTGGTGGGGAGCGCCTACAATGAGCAGTTCTTC. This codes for CASSLVGSAYNEQFF. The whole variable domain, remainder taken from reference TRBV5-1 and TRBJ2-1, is KAGVTQTPRYLIKTRGQQVTLSCSPISGHRSVSWYQQTPGQGLQFLFEYFSETQRNKGNFPGRFSGRQFSNSRSEMNVSTLELGDSALYLCASSLVGSAYNEQFFGPGTRLTVL.

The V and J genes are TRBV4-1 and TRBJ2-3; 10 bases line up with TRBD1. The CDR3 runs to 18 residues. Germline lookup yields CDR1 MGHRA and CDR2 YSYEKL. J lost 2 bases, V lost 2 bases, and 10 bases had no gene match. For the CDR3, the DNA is TGCGCCAGCAGCCAACGGGACAGGGGTACGGCGACCACAGATACGCAGTATTTT. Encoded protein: CASSQRDRGTATTDTQYF.

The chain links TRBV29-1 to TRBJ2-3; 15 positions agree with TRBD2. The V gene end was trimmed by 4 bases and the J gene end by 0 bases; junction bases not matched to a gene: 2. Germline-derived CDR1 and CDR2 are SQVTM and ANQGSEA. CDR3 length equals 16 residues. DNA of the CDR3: TGCAGCGTTGGGACTAGCGGGAGGGCTAGCACAGATACGCAGTATTTT. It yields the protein CSVGTSGRASTDTQYF.